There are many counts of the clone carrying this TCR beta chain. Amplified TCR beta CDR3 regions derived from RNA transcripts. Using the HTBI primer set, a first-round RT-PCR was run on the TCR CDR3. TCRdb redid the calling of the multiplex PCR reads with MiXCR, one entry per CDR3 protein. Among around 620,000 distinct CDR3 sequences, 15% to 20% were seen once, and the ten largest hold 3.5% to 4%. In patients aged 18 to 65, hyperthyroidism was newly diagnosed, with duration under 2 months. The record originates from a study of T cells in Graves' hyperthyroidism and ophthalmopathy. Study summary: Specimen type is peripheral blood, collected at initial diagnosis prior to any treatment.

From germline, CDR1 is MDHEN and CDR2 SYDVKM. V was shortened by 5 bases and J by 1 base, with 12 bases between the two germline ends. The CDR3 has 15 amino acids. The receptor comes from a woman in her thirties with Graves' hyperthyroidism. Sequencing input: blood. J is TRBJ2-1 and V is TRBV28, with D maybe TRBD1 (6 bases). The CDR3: CASSKQGISYNEQFF. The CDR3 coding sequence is TGTGCCAGCAGTAAACAGGGAATTTCCTACAATGAGCAGTTCTTC.